This passage covers 10 T cell receptor beta chains from one sample sequenced in a study of CD8+ T cells in alopecia areata. Treatment noted: oral pan-JAK inhibitor, 5-10 mg twice daily. Extracted RNA was reverse transcribed into cDNA, the sequencing template. The data were produced by immunoSEQ multiplex PCR, yet TCRdb's version contains in-frame clones alone and is incomplete. The sample contains approximately 280,000 clones, nearly 60% of which appear only once. Sequencing used CD4+ T cells sorted from blood, obtained at week 24, from a patient treated with tofacitinib. The source is a human donor with alopecia areata.

This clone was detected only a few times. V usage is TRBV20-1 and J usage is TRBJ2-3, with unresolved D. The CDR3 runs to 11 residues. The germline V gene has CDR1 DFQATT and CDR2 SNEGSKA (reference sequence). V shed 5 bases and J shed 5 bases, with 8 bases lying between them. CDR3 sequence reads: CSADLQDTQYF. DNA for the CDR3: TGCAGTGCTGACTTGCAAGATACGCAGTATTTT.

This clone was found a few times. One end of the junction varies from germline; a read error may be responsible. The chain is built from TRBV11-2 and TRBJ1-2; D not resolved. CDR3 length: 11 amino acids. Germline-derived CDR1 and CDR2 are SGHAT and FQNNGV. The CDR3 sequence: CASSLGMTAYF. Here the CDR3 DNA reads TGTGCCAGCAGCTTGGGCATGACCGCGTACTTC. Together with reference TRBV11-2 and TRBJ1-2, the CDR3 gives the full variable domain: EAGVAQSPRYKIIEKRQSVAFWCNPISGHATLYWYQQILGQGPKLLIQFQNNGVVDDSQLPKDRFSAERLKGVDSTLKIQPAKLEDSAVYLCASSLGMTAYFGSGTRLTVV.

The V gene is TRBV7-6, the J gene TRBJ2-3; the D gene is possibly TRBD2 (5 bases). Germline-derived CDR1 and CDR2 are SGHVS and FNYEAQ. The CDR3 length is 14 residues. V dropped 5 bases and J dropped 1 base, with 10 bases sitting between them. The CDR3 loop is CASSPGVGTDTQYF. The DNA of the CDR3 is TGTGCCAGCAGCCCCGGGGTGGGCACAGATACGCAGTATTTT.

V usage is TRBV27 and J usage is TRBJ2-3; D gene uncertain. The CDR3 consists of 15 residues. Germline V gene sequence: CDR1 MNHEY, CDR2 SMNVEV (reference sequence). Trimming stripped 5 bases from V and 0 bases from J, with 12 bases between. Written as DNA, the CDR3 is TGTGCCAGCAGTCTCAACCATCCTAGCACAGATACGCAGTATTTT. It encodes CASSLNHPSTDTQYF.

This chain links TRBV27 with TRBJ2-2, with TRBD2 as a possible D gene (5 bases). Germline values: CDR1 MNHEY, CDR2 SMNVEV (reference sequence). The CDR3 runs 16 residues. Trimming cost V 4 bases and J 8 bases, with 20 bases left between them. CDR3 sequence reads: CASSSTTELVRGELFF. The CDR3 bases are TGTGCCAGCAGTTCCACAACCGAACTAGTAAGGGGGGAGCTGTTTTTT.

On this clone: This sample also contains other DNA sequences that code for the same CDR3. DNA of the CDR3: TGTGCCAGCAGGCAGGGGCAAGAGACCCAGTACTTC. Its protein is CASRQGQETQYF. The chain is built from TRBV2 and TRBJ2-5, with a tentative D call TRBD1 (6 bases). The V end lost 6 bases, the J end lost 2 bases, and 7 bases lay between the germline ends. Germline CDR1 reads SNHLY; CDR2 reads FYNNEI. The CDR3 covers 12 residues.

This clone was counted only a few times. The CDR3, as DNA: TGCGCCAGCAGCCAAGGGACAGGGCTTACCGAGCAGTACTTC. Translated: CASSQGTGLTEQYF. This chain connects TRBV4-1 to TRBJ2-7; 8 nucleotides align to TRBD1. V dropped 1 base and J dropped 6; count of bases not matched to a gene: 5. The germline gives CDR1 MGHRA, CDR2 YSYEKL. The CDR3 spans 14 residues.

The chain employs TRBV2 and TRBJ2-5; tentatively, D is TRBD2 (5 bases). The CDR3 loop spans 13 amino acids. V lost 4 bases and J 4 bases, leaving 10 bases between the germline ends. The germline V gene has CDR1 SNHLY and CDR2 FYNNEI. The CDR3 DNA reads as TGTGCCAGCAGTGCGGAGGCGGGAGAGACCCAGTACTTC. Its translation: CASSAEAGETQYF.

The chain recombines TRBV2 with TRBJ2-3; 8 nucleotides agree with TRBD2. Trimming took 8 bases from V and 3 from J; bases not matched to a gene: 7. CDR3 length: 14 residues. CDR1 is SNHLY and CDR2 is FYNNEI in the germline V gene. CDR3 region: CASHARGGTDTQYF. The DNA for the CDR3 is TGTGCCAGCCACGCACGGGGGGGAACAGATACGCAGTATTTT.

This clone was counted at least ten times. This chain connects TRBV28 to TRBJ1-5; D may be TRBD1 (6 bases). The CDR3 covers 12 residues. V lost 6 bases to trimming and J lost 6 bases, with 9 bases between them. Germline V gene lookup returns CDR1 MDHEN and CDR2 SYDVKM. In nucleotides, the CDR3 is TGTGCCAGCAGGGGGGCCAGTCAGCCCCAGCATTTT. Its protein product is CASRGASQPQHF.